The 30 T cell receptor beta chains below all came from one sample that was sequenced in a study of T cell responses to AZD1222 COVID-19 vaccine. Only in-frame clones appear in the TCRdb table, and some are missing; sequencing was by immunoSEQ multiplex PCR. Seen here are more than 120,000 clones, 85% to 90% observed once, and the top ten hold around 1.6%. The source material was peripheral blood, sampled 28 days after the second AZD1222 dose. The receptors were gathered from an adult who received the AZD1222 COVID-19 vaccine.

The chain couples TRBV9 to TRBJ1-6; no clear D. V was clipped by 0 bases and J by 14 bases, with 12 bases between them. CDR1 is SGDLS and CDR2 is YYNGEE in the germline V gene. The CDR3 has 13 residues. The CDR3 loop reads CASSVDGGLTLHF. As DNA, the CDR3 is TGTGCCAGCAGCGTAGACGGTGGTTTGACCCTCCACTTT.

CDR3 DNA sequence: TGTGCCAGCAGCCAAGAACAGGGGTTGTTCGATGAGCAGTTCTTC. Translating it yields CASSQEQGLFDEQFF. The chain recombines TRBV4-2 with TRBJ2-1; 7 bases agree with TRBD1. V shed 0 bases and J 8 bases; nucleotides not matched to a gene: 7. The length of the CDR3 is 15 residues. Germline V gives CDR1 LGHNA, CDR2 YNFKEQ.

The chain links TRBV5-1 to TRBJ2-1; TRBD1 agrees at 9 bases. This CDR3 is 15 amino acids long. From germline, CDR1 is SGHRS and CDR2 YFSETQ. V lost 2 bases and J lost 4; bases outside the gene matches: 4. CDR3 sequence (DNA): TGCGCCAGCAGCTTCGGGACAGGGACGTACAATGAGCAGTTCTTC. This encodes CASSFGTGTYNEQFF. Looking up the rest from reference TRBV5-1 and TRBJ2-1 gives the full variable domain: KAGVTQTPRYLIKTRGQQVTLSCSPISGHRSVSWYQQTPGQGLQFLFEYFSETQRNKGNFPGRFSGRQFSNSRSEMNVSTLELGDSALYLCASSFGTGTYNEQFFGPGTRLTVL.

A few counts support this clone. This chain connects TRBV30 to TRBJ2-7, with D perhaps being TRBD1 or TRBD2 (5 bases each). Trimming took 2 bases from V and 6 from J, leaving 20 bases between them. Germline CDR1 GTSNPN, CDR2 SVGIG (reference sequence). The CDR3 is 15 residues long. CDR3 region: CAWSSWGTDPPEQYF. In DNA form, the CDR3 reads TGTGCCTGGAGTTCATGGGGGACGGACCCTCCCGAGCAGTACTTC.

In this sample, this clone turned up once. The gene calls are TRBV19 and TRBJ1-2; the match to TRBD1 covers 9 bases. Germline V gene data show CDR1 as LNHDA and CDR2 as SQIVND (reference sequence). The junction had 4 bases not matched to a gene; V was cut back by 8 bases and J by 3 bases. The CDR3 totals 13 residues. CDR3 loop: CASRDRVDYGYTF. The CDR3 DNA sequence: TGTGCCAGTCGGGACAGGGTGGACTATGGCTACACCTTC.

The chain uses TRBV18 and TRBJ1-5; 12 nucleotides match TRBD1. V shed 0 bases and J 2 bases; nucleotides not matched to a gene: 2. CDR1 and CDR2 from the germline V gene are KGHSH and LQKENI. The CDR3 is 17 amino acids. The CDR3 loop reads CASSPPGTGGGNQPQHF. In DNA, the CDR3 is TGTGCCAGCTCACCACCGGGGACAGGGGGCGGCAATCAGCCCCAGCATTTT.

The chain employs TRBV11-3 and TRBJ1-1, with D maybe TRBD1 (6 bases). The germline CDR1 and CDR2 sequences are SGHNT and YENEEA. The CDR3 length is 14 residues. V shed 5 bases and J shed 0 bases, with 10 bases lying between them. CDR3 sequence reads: CASSPGDMNTEAFF. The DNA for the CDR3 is TGTGCCAGCAGCCCAGGGGACATGAACACTGAAGCTTTCTTT.

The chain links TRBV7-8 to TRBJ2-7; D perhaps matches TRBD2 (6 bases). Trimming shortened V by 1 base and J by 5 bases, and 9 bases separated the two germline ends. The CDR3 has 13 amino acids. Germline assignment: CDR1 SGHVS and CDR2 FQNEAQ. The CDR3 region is CASSLGRGDEQYV. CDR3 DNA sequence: TGTGCCAGCAGCTTAGGGAGGGGAGACGAGCAGTACGTC.

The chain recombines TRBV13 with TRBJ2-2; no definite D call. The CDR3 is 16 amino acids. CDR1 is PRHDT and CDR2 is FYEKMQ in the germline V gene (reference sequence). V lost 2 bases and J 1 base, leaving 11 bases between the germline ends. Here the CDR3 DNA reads TGTGCCAGCAGCTTACTAGGGTCCGGGAACACCGGGGAGCTGTTTTTT. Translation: CASSLLGSGNTGELFF. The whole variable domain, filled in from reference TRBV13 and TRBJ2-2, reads AAGVIQSPRHLIKEKRETATLKCYPIPRHDTVYWYQQGPGQDPQFLISFYEKMQSDKGSIPDRFSAQQFSDYHSELNMSSLELGDSALYFCASSLLGSGNTGELFFGEGSRLTVL.

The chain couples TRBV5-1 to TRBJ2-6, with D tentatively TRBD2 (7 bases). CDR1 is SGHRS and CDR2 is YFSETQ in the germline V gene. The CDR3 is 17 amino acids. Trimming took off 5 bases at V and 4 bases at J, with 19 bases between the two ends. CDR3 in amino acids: CASRRGAGALGANVLTF. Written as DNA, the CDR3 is TGCGCCAGCAGGCGTGGGGCGGGGGCGCTGGGGGCCAACGTCCTGACTTTC.

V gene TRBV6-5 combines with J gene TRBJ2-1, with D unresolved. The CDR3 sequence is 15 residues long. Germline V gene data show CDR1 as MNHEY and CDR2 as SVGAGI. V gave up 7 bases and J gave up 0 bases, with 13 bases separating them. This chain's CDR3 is CASTSPFVSYNEQFF. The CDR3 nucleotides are TGTGCCAGCACCTCGCCATTTGTCTCCTACAATGAGCAGTTCTTC.

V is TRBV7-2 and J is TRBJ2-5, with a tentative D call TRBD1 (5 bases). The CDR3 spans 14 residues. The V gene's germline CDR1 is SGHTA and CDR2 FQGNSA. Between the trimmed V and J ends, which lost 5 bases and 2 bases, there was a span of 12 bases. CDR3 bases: TGTGCCAGCAGCCCACGGACAACGCAAGAGACCCAGTACTTC. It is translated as CASSPRTTQETQYF.

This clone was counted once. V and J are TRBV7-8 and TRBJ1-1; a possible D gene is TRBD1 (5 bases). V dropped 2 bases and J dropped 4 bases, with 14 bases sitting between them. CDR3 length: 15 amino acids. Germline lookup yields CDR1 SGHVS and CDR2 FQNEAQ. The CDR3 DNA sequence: TGTGCCAGCAGCTTACAGGGAGATATTGTCACTGAAGCTTTCTTT. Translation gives CASSLQGDIVTEAFF.

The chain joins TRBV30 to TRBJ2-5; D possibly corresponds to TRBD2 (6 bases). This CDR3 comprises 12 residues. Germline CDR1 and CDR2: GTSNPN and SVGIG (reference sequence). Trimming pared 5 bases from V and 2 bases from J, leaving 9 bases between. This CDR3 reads CAWRGNQETQYF. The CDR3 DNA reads TGTGCCTGGCGGGGGAATCAAGAGACCCAGTACTTC.

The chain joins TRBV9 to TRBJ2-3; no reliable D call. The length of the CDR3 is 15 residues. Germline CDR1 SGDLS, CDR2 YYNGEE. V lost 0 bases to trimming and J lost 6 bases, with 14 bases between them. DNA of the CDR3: TGTGCCAGCAGCGTAGGGGCCGTTGGGCAGGATACGCAGTATTTT. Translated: CASSVGAVGQDTQYF.

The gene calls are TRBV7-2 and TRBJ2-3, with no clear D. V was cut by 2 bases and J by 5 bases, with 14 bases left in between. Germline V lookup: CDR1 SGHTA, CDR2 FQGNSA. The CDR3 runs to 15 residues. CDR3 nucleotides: TGTGCCAGCAGCTTAATGGGGTCTGAGGTAGATACGCAGTATTTT. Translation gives CASSLMGSEVDTQYF.

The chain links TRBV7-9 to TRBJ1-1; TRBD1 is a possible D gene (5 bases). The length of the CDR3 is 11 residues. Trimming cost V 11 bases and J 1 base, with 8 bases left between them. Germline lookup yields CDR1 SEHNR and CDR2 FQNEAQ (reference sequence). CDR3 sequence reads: CAAGANTEAFF. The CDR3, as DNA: TGTGCCGCCGGGGCGAACACTGAAGCTTTCTTT.

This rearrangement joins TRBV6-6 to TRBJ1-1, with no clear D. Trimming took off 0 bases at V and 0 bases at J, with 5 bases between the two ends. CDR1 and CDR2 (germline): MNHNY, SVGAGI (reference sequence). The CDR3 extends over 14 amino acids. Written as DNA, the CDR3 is TGTGCCAGCAGTTACTCAGATCTGAACACTGAAGCTTTCTTT. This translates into CASSYSDLNTEAFF.

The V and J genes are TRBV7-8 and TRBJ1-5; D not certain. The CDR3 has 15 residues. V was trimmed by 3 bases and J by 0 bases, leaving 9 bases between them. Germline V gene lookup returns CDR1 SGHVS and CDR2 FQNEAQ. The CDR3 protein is CASSFGRNSNQPQHF. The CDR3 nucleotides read TGTGCCAGCAGCTTTGGAAGGAATAGCAATCAGCCCCAGCATTTT. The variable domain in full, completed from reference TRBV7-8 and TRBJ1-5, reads GAGVSQSPRYKVAKRGQDVALRCDPISGHVSLFWYQQALGQGPEFLTYFQNEAQLDKSGLPSDRFFAERPEGSVSTLKIQRTQQEDSAVYLCASSFGRNSNQPQHFGDGTRLSIL.

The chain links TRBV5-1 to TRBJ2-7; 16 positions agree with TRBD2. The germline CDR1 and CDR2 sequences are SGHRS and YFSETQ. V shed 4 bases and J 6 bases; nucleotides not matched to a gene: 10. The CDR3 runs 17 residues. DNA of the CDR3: TGCGCCAGCAGCACCTCGGGACTAGCGGGAGGGTCCGGCGAGCAGTACTTC. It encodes CASSTSGLAGGSGEQYF.

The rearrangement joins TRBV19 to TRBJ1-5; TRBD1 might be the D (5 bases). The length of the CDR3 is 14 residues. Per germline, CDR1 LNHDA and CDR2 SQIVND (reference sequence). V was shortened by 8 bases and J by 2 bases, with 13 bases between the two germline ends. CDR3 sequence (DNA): TGTGCCAGTCTCTCTTGGGGGGGCAATCAGCCCCAGCATTTT. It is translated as CASLSWGGNQPQHF.

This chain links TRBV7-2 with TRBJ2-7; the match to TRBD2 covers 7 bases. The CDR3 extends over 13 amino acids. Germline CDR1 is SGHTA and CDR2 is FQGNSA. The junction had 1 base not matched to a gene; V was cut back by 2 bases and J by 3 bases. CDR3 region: CASSLQRDYEQYF. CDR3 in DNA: TGTGCCAGCAGCTTACAGCGGGACTACGAGCAGTACTTC.

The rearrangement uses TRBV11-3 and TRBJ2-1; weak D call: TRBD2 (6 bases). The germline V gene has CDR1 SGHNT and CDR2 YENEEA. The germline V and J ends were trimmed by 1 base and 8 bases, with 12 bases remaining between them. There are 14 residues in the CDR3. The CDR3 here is CASSLGRGAHEQFF. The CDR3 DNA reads TGTGCCAGCAGCTTAGGTCGCGGGGCCCATGAGCAGTTCTTC.

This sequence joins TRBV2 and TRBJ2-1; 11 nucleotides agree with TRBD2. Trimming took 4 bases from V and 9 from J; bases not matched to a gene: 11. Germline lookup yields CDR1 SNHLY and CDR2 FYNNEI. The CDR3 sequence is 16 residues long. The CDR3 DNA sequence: TGTGCCAGCAGTGCGAGTAGCGGGAGGGCCATCGGTGAGCAGTTCTTC. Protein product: CASSASSGRAIGEQFF.

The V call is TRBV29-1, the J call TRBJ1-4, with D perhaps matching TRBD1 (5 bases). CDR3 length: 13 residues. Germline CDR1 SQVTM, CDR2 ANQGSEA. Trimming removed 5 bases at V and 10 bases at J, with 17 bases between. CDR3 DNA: TGCAGCGTTCGGACACCGCCGTTAGGAAAACTGTTTTTT. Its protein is CSVRTPPLGKLFF.

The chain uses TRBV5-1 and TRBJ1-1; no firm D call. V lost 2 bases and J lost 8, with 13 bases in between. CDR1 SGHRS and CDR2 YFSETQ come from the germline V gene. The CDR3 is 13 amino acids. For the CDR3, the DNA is TGCGCCAGCAGCTTTGGCAGCGGAATAGAAGCTTTCTTT. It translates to CASSFGSGIEAFF.

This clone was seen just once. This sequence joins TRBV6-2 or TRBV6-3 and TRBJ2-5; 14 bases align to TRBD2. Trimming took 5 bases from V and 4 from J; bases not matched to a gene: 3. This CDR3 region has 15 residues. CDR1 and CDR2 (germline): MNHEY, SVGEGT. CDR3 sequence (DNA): TGTGCCAGCAGTCCGGGACTAGCGGGAGTAGAGACCCAGTACTTC. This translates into CASSPGLAGVETQYF.

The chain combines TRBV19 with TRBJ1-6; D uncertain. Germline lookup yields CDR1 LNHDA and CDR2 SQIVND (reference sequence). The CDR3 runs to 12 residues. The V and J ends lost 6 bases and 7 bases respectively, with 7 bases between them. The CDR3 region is CASSAKNSPLHF. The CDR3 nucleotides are TGTGCCAGTAGCGCGAAGAATTCACCCCTCCACTTT.

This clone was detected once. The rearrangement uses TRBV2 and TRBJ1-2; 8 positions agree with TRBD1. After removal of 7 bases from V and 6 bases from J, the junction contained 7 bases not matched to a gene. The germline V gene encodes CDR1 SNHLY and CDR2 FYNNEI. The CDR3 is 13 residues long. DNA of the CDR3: TGTGCCAGCAAGGCCCAGGGGGCTCATGGCTACACCTTC. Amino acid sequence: CASKAQGAHGYTF.

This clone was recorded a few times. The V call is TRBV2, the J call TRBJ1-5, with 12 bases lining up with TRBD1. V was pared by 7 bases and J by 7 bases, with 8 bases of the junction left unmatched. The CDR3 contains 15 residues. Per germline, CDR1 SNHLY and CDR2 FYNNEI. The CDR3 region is CASTKAGTGGQPQHF. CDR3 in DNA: TGTGCCAGCACAAAAGCGGGGACAGGGGGCCAGCCCCAGCATTTT.